This TCR beta chain derives from a study of blood T cell repertoires in COVID-19. Using immunoSEQ multiplex PCR, the repertoire was profiled, and TCRdb retains in-frame clones only, with some absent. The data contain fewer than 350,000 clones, more than 70% of them seen just once; the ten biggest clones take up around 1.6%. In the case of this clone: Other DNA sequences from this sample encode an identical CDR3 as well.

The CDR3 is 15 residues long. Unmatched junction bases numbered 5, after V lost 6 bases and J lost 2 bases. Germline V gene data show CDR1 as MDHEN and CDR2 as SYDVKM. The chain has TRBV28 and TRBJ2-4, with 9 bases that match TRBD1. The receptor comes from a woman between 25 and 40 years old with COVID-19, enrolled during active disease. Sequenced sample: peripheral blood. CDR3 sequence: CASSLQGATKNIQYF. DNA for the CDR3: TGTGCCAGCAGCCTACAGGGGGCGACCAAAAACATTCAGTACTTC. The complete variable domain, with remaining parts taken from reference TRBV28 and TRBJ2-4, reads DVKVTQSSRYLVKRTGEKVFLECVQDMDHENMFWYRQDPGLGLRLIYFSYDVKMKEKGDIPEGYSVSREKKERFSLILESASTNQTSMYLCASSLQGATKNIQYFGAGTRLSVL.